This T cell receptor (beta chain) appears in the sequencing data of a study of blood T cell repertoires in COVID-19. Study details: The origin of the acute and convalescent COVID-19 samples was the United States, Italy and Spain. T cells, B-cell-depleted T cells, or PBMCs provided the cDNA or gDNA that served as material.

Germline V gene data show CDR1 as MNHEY and CDR2 as SVGEGT. The CDR3 contains 14 residues. Trimming took 4 bases from V and 4 from J, leaving 11 bases between them. Per the original methods: Estimation of nucleated cell counts was performed using reference gene primer amplification. Assay used: immunoSEQ multiplex PCR; TCRdb lists only in-frame clones, some missing. Clonal size and the V and J genes are those of that table, whereas D and trimming came from the DNA. Of about 120,000 clones in the sample, approximately 80% were seen once. The chain couples TRBV6-2 or TRBV6-3 to TRBJ2-1; a weak D match, TRBD2 (5 bases). The origin of this receptor is a woman in her 70s with acute or convalescent COVID-19. Source material: peripheral blood. CDR3 DNA: TGTGCCAGCAGTTCGGACCGGGAATACAATGAGCAGTTCTTC. Translation: CASSSDREYNEQFF.